This is a list of T cell receptor beta chains from one sample in a study of blood T cell repertoires in COVID-19. Repertoires were generated with immunoSEQ multiplex PCR, while TCRdb's copy carries only in-frame clones and drops some. Here the sample spans under 200,000 clones, 70% to 80% being singletons. Sequenced sample: peripheral blood. These receptors came from a man aged 55 to 70 with acute or convalescent COVID-19. The CDR3 runs from the conserved cysteine through the conserved F or W. The order of the fields is J gene, V gene, D gene, clone size, CDR3 DNA, CDR3 protein. The D gene is left open where the match is weak. Only some rows state a clone size, as once, few, many or a class for expanded clones.

j_call: TRBJ2-5
v_call: TRBV11-1
d_call: TRBD1
clone_size: few
cdr3_nt: TGTGCCAGCAGCTTAGAAGGGACAGGGCAAGAGACCCAGTACTTC
cdr3_aa: CASSLEGTGQETQYF

j_call: TRBJ2-2
v_call: TRBV7-6
d_call: TRBD2
clone_size: NA
cdr3_nt: TGTGCCAGCAGCGCCCGGACTAGCGGGGGGCGTTCGAACACCGGGGAGCTGTTTTTT
cdr3_aa: CASSARTSGGRSNTGELFF

j_call: TRBJ1-2
v_call: TRBV19
d_call: NA
clone_size: NA
cdr3_nt: TGTGCCAGTATGAACGGAGATTATTATGGCTACACCTTC
cdr3_aa: CASMNGDYYGYTF

j_call: TRBJ1-1
v_call: TRBV2
d_call: TRBD1
clone_size: NA
cdr3_nt: TGTGCCAGCAGTGACGGGGACAGGGTCGACACTGAAGCTTTCTTT
cdr3_aa: CASSDGDRVDTEAFF

j_call: TRBJ2-5
v_call: TRBV12-3/TRBV12-4
d_call: TRBD1
clone_size: NA
cdr3_nt: TGTGCCAGCAGGCAGGGGGCGGCGGAGACCCAGTACTTC
cdr3_aa: CASRQGAAETQYF

j_call: TRBJ2-3
v_call: TRBV19
d_call: TRBD1
clone_size: NA
cdr3_nt: TGTGCCAGTAACCGGGACAGGGCACAAGGAGATACGCAGTATTTT
cdr3_aa: CASNRDRAQGDTQYF

j_call: TRBJ2-5
v_call: TRBV24-1
d_call: TRBD2
clone_size: NA
cdr3_nt: TGTGCCACCAGTGATTTGCGGGGGGGTTCGGTGGAGACCCAGTACTTC
cdr3_aa: CATSDLRGGSVETQYF

j_call: TRBJ1-2
v_call: TRBV28
d_call: NA
clone_size: NA
cdr3_nt: TGTGCCAGCAGTGCAGGGCTAGCTAACTATGGCTACACCTTC
cdr3_aa: CASSAGLANYGYTF

j_call: TRBJ1-1
v_call: TRBV3-1/TRBV3-2
d_call: NA
clone_size: NA
cdr3_nt: TGTGCCAGCAGCGCTACAGGGTTAATAGCTTTCTTT
cdr3_aa: CASSATGLIAFF

j_call: TRBJ1-4
v_call: TRBV7-9
d_call: NA
clone_size: NA
cdr3_nt: TGTGCCAGCAGCCTAGGGCCCGAAAAACTGTTTTTT
cdr3_aa: CASSLGPEKLFF

j_call: TRBJ2-3
v_call: TRBV11-3
d_call: TRBD2
clone_size: NA
cdr3_nt: TGTGCCAGCAGCCCGGGACTAACTAGCACAGATACGCAGTATTTT
cdr3_aa: CASSPGLTSTDTQYF

j_call: TRBJ1-6
v_call: TRBV25-1
d_call: TRBD1
clone_size: NA
cdr3_nt: TGTGCCAGCAGTGATCTGGGACAGGGGGCCTCACCCCTCCACTTT
cdr3_aa: CASSDLGQGASPLHF

j_call: TRBJ2-7
v_call: TRBV6-1
d_call: TRBD2
clone_size: few
cdr3_nt: TGTGCCAGCAGTGAAGGGCCCGGACTAGCGGGGTACGAGCAGTACTTC
cdr3_aa: CASSEGPGLAGYEQYF

j_call: TRBJ1-2
v_call: TRBV19
d_call: NA
clone_size: few
cdr3_nt: TGTGCCAGTAGTATAGTAAGAGGGCCGGACTATGGCTACACCTTC
cdr3_aa: CASSIVRGPDYGYTF

j_call: TRBJ1-6
v_call: TRBV9
d_call: TRBD1
clone_size: once
cdr3_nt: TGTGCCAGCAGCGCCCCGACAGGGGATCAATCACCCCTCCACTTT
cdr3_aa: CASSAPTGDQSPLHF

j_call: TRBJ1-2
v_call: TRBV30
d_call: NA
clone_size: few
cdr3_nt: TGTGCCTGGAGTGTACGCGACAGCTATGGCTACACCTTC
cdr3_aa: CAWSVRDSYGYTF

j_call: TRBJ1-2
v_call: TRBV5-6
d_call: NA
clone_size: many
cdr3_nt: TGTGCCAGCAGCCGAAGAGGGATCAACTATGGCTACACCTTC
cdr3_aa: CASSRRGINYGYTF

j_call: TRBJ2-2
v_call: TRBV4-1
d_call: TRBD1
clone_size: NA
cdr3_nt: TGCGCCAGCAGCCGGTCCGGGACAGGGCTTACCGGGGAGCTGTTTTTT
cdr3_aa: CASSRSGTGLTGELFF

j_call: TRBJ1-1
v_call: TRBV12-3/TRBV12-4
d_call: NA
clone_size: NA
cdr3_nt: TGTGCCAGCAGGTTAGGACAGAACACTGAAGCTTTCTTT
cdr3_aa: CASRLGQNTEAFF

j_call: TRBJ2-5
v_call: TRBV7-7
d_call: TRBD2
clone_size: NA
cdr3_nt: TGTGCTAGCAGCTTAGGTCTAGCGGGCGGGGCCCAGTACTTC
cdr3_aa: CASSLGLAGGAQYF

j_call: TRBJ1-5
v_call: TRBV19
d_call: NA
clone_size: NA
cdr3_nt: TGTGCCAGTACCCCAAGGGGCCCCCGTAATCAGCCCCAGCATTTT
cdr3_aa: CASTPRGPRNQPQHF

j_call: TRBJ1-2
v_call: TRBV7-8
d_call: TRBD1
clone_size: NA
cdr3_nt: TGTGCCAGCAGCTCCTATACAGGGGGCTATGGCTACACCTTC
cdr3_aa: CASSSYTGGYGYTF

j_call: TRBJ1-2
v_call: TRBV2
d_call: TRBD1
clone_size: NA
cdr3_nt: TGTGCCAGCAGGCAGGGGGCGCGAGGCTACACCTTC
cdr3_aa: CASRQGARGYTF

j_call: TRBJ2-1
v_call: TRBV19
d_call: TRBD2
clone_size: few
cdr3_nt: TGTGCCAGTAGTACTAGCGGGTACCACAATGAGCAGTTCTTC
cdr3_aa: CASSTSGYHNEQFF

j_call: TRBJ1-2
v_call: TRBV24-1
d_call: TRBD1
clone_size: few
cdr3_nt: TGTGCCACCAGTGATTGGGGACAGGGAATGAGAGGCTACACCTTC
cdr3_aa: CATSDWGQGMRGYTF

j_call: TRBJ1-2
v_call: TRBV30
d_call: TRBD1
clone_size: NA
cdr3_nt: TGTGCCTGGAGTCCCCCGGACAGGATCTATGGCTACACCTTC
cdr3_aa: CAWSPPDRIYGYTF

j_call: TRBJ1-3
v_call: TRBV9
d_call: NA
clone_size: NA
cdr3_nt: TGTGCCAGCAGCGTAGATGGGGGCGGTGGAAACACCATATATTTT
cdr3_aa: CASSVDGGGGNTIYF

j_call: TRBJ2-5
v_call: TRBV7-8
d_call: TRBD1
clone_size: NA
cdr3_nt: TGTGCCAGCAGCCTGATCGACAGGGCCGTAGAGACCCAGTACTTC
cdr3_aa: CASSLIDRAVETQYF

j_call: TRBJ1-1
v_call: TRBV19
d_call: NA
clone_size: NA
cdr3_nt: TGTGCCAGCACTACCCGGGCAGGGGCGTACACTGAAGCTTTCTTT
cdr3_aa: CASTTRAGAYTEAFF